This T cell receptor (beta chain) emerged from a study of OX40 agonist ivuxolimab in advanced cancers. Study information: Enrollees could have had prior anti-PD-1, anti-PD-L1 or anti-CTLA-4 therapy, which 30% to 50% had received. Broader study findings: CD4+ T cells averaged fewer expanded clones than CD8+ T cells.

This clone was seen a few times. Its specificity is unknown. The identical CDR3 is also encoded by other nucleotide sequences in the sample. Germline CDR1 is MNHEY and CDR2 is SMNVEV (reference sequence). The CDR3 consists of 14 residues. J gave up 0 bases and V 4 bases, and 3 bases lay outside the gene matches. TCRdb's copy holds only in-frame clones and misses some; the assay was immunoSEQ multiplex PCR. The table records 25,000 to 35,000 clones, approximately 84% of them present only once. This clonotype originated in an adult with an advanced solid tumor such as melanoma, head and neck, liver or kidney cancer. This chain connects TRBV27 to TRBJ2-7; TRBD2 matches at 7 bases. The sequenced sample was CD4+ or CD8+ T cells sorted from blood, obtained in a trial of the OX40 agonist ivuxolimab. The CDR3 reads CASSSSGSSYEQYF. The CDR3 DNA reads as TGTGCCAGCAGTTCTAGCGGTAGCTCCTACGAGCAGTACTTC.